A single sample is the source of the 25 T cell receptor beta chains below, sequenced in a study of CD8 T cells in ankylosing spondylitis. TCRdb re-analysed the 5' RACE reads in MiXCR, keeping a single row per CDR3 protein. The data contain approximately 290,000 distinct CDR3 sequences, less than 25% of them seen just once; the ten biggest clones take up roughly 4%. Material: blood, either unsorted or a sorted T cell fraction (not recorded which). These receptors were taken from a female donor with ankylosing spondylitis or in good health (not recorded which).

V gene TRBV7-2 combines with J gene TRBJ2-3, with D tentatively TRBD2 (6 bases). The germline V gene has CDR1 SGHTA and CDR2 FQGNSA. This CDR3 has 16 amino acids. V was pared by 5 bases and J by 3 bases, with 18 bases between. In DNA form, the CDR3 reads TGTGCCAGCAGCCCCCGGGACTCTCCTTTGACAGATACGCAGTATTTT. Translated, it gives CASSPRDSPLTDTQYF.

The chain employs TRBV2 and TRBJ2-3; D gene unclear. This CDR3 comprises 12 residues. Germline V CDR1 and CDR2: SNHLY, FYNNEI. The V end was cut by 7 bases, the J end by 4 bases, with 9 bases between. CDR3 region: CASIRQPDTQYF. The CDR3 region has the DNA TGTGCCAGCATTCGGCAGCCAGATACGCAGTATTTT.

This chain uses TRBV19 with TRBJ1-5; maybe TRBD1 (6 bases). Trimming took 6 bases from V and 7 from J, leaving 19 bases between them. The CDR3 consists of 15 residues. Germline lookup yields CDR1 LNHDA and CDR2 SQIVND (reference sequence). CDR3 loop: CASRYTQGLRQPQHF. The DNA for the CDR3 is TGTGCCAGTAGGTACACACAGGGATTACGCCAGCCCCAGCATTTT.

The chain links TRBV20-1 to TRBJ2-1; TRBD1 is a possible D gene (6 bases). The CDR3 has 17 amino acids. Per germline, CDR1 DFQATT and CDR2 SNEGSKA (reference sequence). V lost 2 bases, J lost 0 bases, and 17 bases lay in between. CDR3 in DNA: TGCAGTGCTAGATCCAGACAGGATCTAACCTCCTACAATGAGCAGTTCTTC. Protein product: CSARSRQDLTSYNEQFF.

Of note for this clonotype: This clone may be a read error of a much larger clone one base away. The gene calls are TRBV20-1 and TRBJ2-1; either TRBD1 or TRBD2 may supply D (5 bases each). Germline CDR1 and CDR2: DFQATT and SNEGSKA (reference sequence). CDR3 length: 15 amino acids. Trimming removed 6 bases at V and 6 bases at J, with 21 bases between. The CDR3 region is CSALQSGRAGNEQFF. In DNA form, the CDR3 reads TGCAGTGCACTGCAGAGCGGCAGGGCCGGCAATGAGCAGTTCTTC.

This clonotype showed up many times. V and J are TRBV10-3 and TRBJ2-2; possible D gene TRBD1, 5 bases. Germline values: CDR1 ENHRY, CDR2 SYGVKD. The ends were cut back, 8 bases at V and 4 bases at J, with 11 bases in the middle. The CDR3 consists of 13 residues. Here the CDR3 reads CAIAPDSTGELFF. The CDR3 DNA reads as TGTGCCATCGCCCCCGACAGCACCGGGGAGCTGTTTTTT.

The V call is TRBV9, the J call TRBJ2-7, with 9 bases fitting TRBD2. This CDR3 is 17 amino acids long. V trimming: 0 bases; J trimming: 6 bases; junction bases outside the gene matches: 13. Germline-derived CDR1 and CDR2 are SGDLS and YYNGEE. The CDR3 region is CASSVDPAGGPIGEQYF. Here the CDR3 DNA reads TGTGCCAGCAGCGTAGACCCAGCGGGAGGCCCTATTGGCGAGCAGTACTTC. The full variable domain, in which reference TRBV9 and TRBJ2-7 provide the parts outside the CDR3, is DSGVTQTPKHLITATGQRVTLRCSPRSGDLSVYWYQQSLDQGLQFLIQYYNGEERAKGNILERFSAQQFPDLHSELNLSSLELGDSALYFCASSVDPAGGPIGEQYFGPGTRLTVT.

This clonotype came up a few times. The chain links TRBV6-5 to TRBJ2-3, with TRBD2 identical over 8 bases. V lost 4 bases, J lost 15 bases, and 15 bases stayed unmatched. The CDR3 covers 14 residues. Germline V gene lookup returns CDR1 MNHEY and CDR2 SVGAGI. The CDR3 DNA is TGTGCCAGCAGTTTCTCGGGAGGGCTAGGTGAGGGCTATTTT. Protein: CASSFSGGLGEGYF.

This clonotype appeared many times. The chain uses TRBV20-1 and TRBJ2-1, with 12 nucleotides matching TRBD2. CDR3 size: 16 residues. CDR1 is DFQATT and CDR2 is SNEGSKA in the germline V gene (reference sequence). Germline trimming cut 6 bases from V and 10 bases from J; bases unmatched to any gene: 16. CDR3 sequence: CSAQDGLAGGKGEQFF. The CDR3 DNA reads TGCAGTGCCCAGGATGGCCTAGCGGGAGGGAAAGGGGAGCAGTTCTTC.

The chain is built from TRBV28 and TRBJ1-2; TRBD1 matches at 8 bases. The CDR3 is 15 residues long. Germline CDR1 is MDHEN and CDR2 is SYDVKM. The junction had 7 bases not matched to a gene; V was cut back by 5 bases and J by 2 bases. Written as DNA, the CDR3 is TGTGCCAGCAGTCTACGGACAGGGAGGAACTATGGCTACACCTTC. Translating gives CASSLRTGRNYGYTF.

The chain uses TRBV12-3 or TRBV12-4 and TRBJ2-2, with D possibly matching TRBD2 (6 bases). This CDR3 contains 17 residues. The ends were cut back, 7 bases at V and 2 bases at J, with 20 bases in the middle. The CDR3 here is CASTLGFAGFNTGELFF. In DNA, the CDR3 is TGTGCCAGCACTCTGGGGTTCGCGGGATTTAACACCGGGGAGCTGTTTTTT.

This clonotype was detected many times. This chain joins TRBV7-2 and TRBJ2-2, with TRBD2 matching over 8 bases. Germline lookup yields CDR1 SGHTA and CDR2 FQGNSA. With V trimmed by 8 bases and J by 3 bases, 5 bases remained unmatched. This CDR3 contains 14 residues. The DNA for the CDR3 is TGTGCCAGCCATCCGGGAGGGGACACCGGGGAGCTGTTTTTT. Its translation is CASHPGGDTGELFF.

The CDR3, as DNA: TGTGCCAGCCTTGGGCCGACCCCTAGCACAGATACGCAGTATTTT. Encoded protein: CASLGPTPSTDTQYF. The rearrangement links TRBV18 to TRBJ2-3; D ambiguous. The germline CDR1 and CDR2 sequences are KGHSH and LQKENI. Trimming pared 8 bases from V and 0 bases from J, leaving 15 bases between. CDR3 size: 15 residues.

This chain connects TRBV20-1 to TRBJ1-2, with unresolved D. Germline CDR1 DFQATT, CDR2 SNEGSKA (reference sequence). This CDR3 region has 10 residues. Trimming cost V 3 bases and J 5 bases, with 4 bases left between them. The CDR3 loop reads CSASNYGYTF. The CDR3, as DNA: TGCAGTGCTAGTAATTATGGCTACACCTTC.

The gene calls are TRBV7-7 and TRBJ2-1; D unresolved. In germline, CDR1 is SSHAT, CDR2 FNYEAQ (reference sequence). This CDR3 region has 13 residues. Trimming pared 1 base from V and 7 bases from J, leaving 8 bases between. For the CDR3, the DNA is TGTGCCAGCAGCTTAGATATGAGGAATGAGCAGTTCTTC. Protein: CASSLDMRNEQFF.

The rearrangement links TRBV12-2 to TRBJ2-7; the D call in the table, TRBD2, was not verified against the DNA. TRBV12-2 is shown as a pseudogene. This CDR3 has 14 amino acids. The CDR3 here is CASRRRAFPYEQYF. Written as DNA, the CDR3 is TGTGCAAGTCGCCGCCGGGCCTTTCCCTACGAGCAGTACTTC.

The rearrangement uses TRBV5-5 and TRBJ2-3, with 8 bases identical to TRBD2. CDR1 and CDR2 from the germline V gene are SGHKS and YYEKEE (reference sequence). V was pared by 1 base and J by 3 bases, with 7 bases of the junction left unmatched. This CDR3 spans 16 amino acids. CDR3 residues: CASSLTSGSGTDTQYF. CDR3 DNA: TGTGCCAGCAGCTTGACAAGCGGGAGTGGGACAGATACGCAGTATTTT.

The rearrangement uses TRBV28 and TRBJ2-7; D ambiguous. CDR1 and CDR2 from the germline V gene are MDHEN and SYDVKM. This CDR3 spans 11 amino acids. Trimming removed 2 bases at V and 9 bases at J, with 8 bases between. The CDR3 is CASSLNSGQYF. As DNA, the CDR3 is TGTGCCAGCAGTTTAAACTCCGGGCAGTACTTC. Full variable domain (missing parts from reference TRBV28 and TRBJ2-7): DVKVTQSSRYLVKRTGEKVFLECVQDMDHENMFWYRQDPGLGLRLIYFSYDVKMKEKGDIPEGYSVSREKKERFSLILESASTNQTSMYLCASSLNSGQYFGPGTRLTVT.

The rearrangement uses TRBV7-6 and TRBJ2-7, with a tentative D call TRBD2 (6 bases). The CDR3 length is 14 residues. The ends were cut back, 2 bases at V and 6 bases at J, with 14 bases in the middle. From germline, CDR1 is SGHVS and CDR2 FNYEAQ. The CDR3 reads CASSLMTRGPEQYF. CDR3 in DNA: TGTGCCAGCAGCTTAATGACTAGAGGTCCCGAGCAGTACTTC.

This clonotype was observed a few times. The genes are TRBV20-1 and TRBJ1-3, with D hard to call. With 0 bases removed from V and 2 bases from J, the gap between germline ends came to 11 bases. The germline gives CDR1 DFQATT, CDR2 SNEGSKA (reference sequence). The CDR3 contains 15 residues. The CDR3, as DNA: TGCAGTGCTAGAGATGGGCACTATCCTGGAAACACCATATATTTT. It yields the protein CSARDGHYPGNTIYF.

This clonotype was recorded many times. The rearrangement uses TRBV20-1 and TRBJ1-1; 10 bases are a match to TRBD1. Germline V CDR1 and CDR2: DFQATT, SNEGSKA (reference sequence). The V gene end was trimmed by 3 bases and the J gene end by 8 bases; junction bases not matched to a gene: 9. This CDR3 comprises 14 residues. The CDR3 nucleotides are TGCAGTGCTAGCCGGGACAGGGGCGTGGAGGAAGCTTTCTTT. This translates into CSASRDRGVEEAFF.

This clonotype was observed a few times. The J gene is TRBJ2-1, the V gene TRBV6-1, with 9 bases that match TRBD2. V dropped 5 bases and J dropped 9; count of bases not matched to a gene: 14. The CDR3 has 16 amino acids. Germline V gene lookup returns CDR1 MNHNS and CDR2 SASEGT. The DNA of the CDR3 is TGTGCCAGCAGTAGACTAGCGGAGACCAGAAAGGGTGAGCAGTTCTTC. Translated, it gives CASSRLAETRKGEQFF.

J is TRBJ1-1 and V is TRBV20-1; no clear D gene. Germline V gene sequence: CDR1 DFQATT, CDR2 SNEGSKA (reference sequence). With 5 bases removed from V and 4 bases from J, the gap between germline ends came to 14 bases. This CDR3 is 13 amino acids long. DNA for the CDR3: TGCAGTGCTTCCGGGCCCTCGGGCACTGAAGCTTTCTTT. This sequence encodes CSASGPSGTEAFF.

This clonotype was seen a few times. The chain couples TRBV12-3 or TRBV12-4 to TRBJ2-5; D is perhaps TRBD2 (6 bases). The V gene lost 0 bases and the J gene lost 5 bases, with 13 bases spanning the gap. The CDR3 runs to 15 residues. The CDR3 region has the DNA TGTGCCAGCAGTTTAGCGCAGGAGGGGTCGGAGACCCAGTACTTC. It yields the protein CASSLAQEGSETQYF.

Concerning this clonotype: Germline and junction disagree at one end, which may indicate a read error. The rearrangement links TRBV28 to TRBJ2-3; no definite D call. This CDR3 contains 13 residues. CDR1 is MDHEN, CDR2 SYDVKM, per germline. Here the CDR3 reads CASSLRLAAWDSF. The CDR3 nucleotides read TGTGCCAGCAGTTTAAGGTTGGCCGCCTGGGATTCTTTT.